This T cell receptor beta chain was retrieved from a study of T cells in Graves' hyperthyroidism and ophthalmopathy. Study-wide background: Sampling of peripheral blood happened at initial diagnosis, prior to any treatment.

Amplified TCR beta CDR3 regions came from RNA transcripts. Researchers ran a first-round RT-PCR on the TCR CDR3 using the HTBI primer set. TCRdb re-derived calls from the multiplex PCR reads in MiXCR, one entry per CDR3 protein. The repertoire has about 260,000 distinct CDR3 sequences, less than 30% of them found once; the top ten carry more than 25%. This clonotype was observed at least ten times. The antigen is undetermined. CDR1 is LNHDA, CDR2 SQIVND, per germline (reference sequence). The CDR3 totals 16 residues. V gave up 3 bases and J gave up 0 bases; unmatched junction bases: 5. Orbital computed tomography and thyroid ultrasound, together with serum TRAb and thyroxine and clinical symptoms, were used for diagnoses. Study-wide findings and caveats: The model's output predicted ophthalmopathy at a median of roughly 6.9 months prior to onset.

The sequenced sample consisted of blood. The sequence came from a middle-aged man with Graves' hyperthyroidism that later progressed to Graves' ophthalmopathy. This chain links TRBV19 with TRBJ1-3, with TRBD1 matching 7 bases. The CDR3 region has the DNA TGTGCCAGTAGTATGGGGACAGAAGCCTCTGGAAACACCATATATTTT. The encoded protein is CASSMGTEASGNTIYF. Combining the CDR3 with reference TRBV19 and TRBJ1-3 gives the whole variable domain DGGITQSPKYLFRKEGQNVTLSCEQNLNHDAMYWYRQDPGQGLRLIYYSQIVNDFQKGDIAEGYSVSREKKESFPLTVTSAQKNPTAFYLCASSMGTEASGNTIYFGEGSWLTVV.